The subject of this entry is one T cell receptor (beta chain). These data originate in a study of blood T cell repertoires in COVID-19. Overall study context: T cells, B-cell-depleted T cells, or PBMCs provided the cDNA or gDNA that served as material.

The CDR3 sequence is 14 residues long. The V end lost 4 bases, the J end lost 3 bases, and 9 bases lay between the germline ends. Per the germline V gene, CDR1 is SNHLY and CDR2 is FYNNEI. Authors' analysis steps: Nucleated cell number was recorded as an estimate derived from reference gene primer amplification. Assay: immunoSEQ multiplex PCR; the TCRdb copy retains only in-frame clones and omits some. D and trimming were read from the DNA, whereas the V and J calls and clone size are those reported in that table. The sample has fewer than 65,000 clones, over 80% seen once. J is TRBJ1-4 and V is TRBV2; D call uncertain. This TCR was sampled from a human donor in a cohort sampled during active COVID-19. The sequenced sample consisted of peripheral blood. CDR3 residues: CASSVSRSNEKLFF. CDR3 nucleotides: TGTGCCAGCAGTGTGTCCCGGTCTAATGAAAAACTGTTTTTT.